This TCR beta chain was recorded in a study of tumor-infiltrating lymphocytes in primary liver carcinoma. Scientists recovered RNA and DNA together from roughly 21-30 mg of unsorted bulk tissue. With a constant-region primer, TCR beta cDNA was made from approximately 450 ng of total RNA. Three nested multiplex PCR rounds, a slightly modified ARM-PCR, produced the libraries for TCR beta. Both of the initial two PCR rounds ran for nine to ten cycles and employed TRBV1-TRBV30 forward primers alongside a C-beta reverse primer. TCRdb analysed the multiplex PCR reads with MiXCR anew, one entry per CDR3 protein. Found here are roughly 86,000 distinct CDR3 sequences, approximately 68% of them singletons; the top ten hold 27%. This clonotype was counted a few times. The germline V gene encodes CDR1 GTSNPN and CDR2 SVGIG (reference sequence). The V gene end was trimmed by 8 bases and the J gene end by 5 bases; junction bases not matched to a gene: 6. The CDR3 extends over 13 amino acids.

V is TRBV30 and J is TRBJ1-4, with 9 bases identical to TRBD1. The source is a middle-aged man with primary liver carcinoma and hepatitis B virus infection. The sequencing sample was made of tumor-adjacent normal liver tissue. The chain's CDR3 is CARTGTGNEKLFF. The CDR3 DNA follows: TGTGCCCGGACCGGGACAGGGAATGAAAAACTGTTTTTT.